A single sample is the source of the 25 T cell receptor beta chains below, sequenced in a study of cytomegalovirus exposure and HLA in healthy donors. The PCR used 60 Vbeta and 13 Jbeta primers. Method: immunoSEQ multiplex PCR; TCRdb's copy keeps in-frame clones and lacks some. The sample has 100,000 or so clones, roughly 74% seen once. Sequencing was carried out using PBMCs. The receptors come from a woman aged 40-49 years in good health and CMV-seronegative.

This chain links TRBV19 with TRBJ1-5; 9 nucleotides match TRBD1. The V gene end was trimmed by 6 bases and the J gene end by 6 bases; junction bases not matched to a gene: 9. The CDR3 totals 15 residues. Germline V lookup: CDR1 LNHDA, CDR2 SQIVND (reference sequence). The CDR3, as DNA: TGTGCCAGTAGCAACTTCCGACAGGGGGGTCAGCCCCAGCATTTT. Translating it yields CASSNFRQGGQPQHF.

The chain recombines TRBV5-1 with TRBJ2-7, with 8 bases aligning to TRBD1. CDR1 and CDR2 (germline): SGHRS, YFSETQ. V shed 1 base and J 0 bases; nucleotides not matched to a gene: 9. The CDR3 length is 17 residues. In DNA, the CDR3 is TGCGCCAGCAGCTTGTTCCGACCGGGACAGGACTCCTACGAGCAGTACTTC. It yields the protein CASSLFRPGQDSYEQYF.

The J gene is TRBJ2-3, the V gene TRBV5-4; TRBD2 matches at 11 bases. V was clipped by 4 bases and J by 1 base; unmatched bases: 8. The CDR3 extends over 17 amino acids. The germline CDR1 and CDR2 sequences are SGHNT and YYREEE (reference sequence). The CDR3 loop is CASSRRMTSGGTDTQYF. The CDR3 DNA is TGTGCCAGCAGCCGGAGAATGACTAGCGGGGGCACAGATACGCAGTATTTT.

This chain uses TRBV30 with TRBJ1-4; TRBD1 matches 10 bases. The CDR3 spans 17 residues. Germline-derived CDR1 and CDR2 are GTSNPN and SVGIG (reference sequence). After removal of 1 base from V and 7 bases from J, the junction contained 12 bases not matched to a gene. CDR3 coding DNA: TGTGCCTGGAGTGACCGGGACAGGGGATTTTACGGTGAAAAACTGTTTTTT. It specifies CAWSDRDRGFYGEKLFF.

This clone was recorded once. The junction departs from the called germline gene at one end, perhaps through a read error. The V call is TRBV7-3, the J call TRBJ2-1; 11 bases align to TRBD2. Per germline, CDR1 SGHTA and CDR2 FQGTGA. The CDR3 runs to 13 residues. The CDR3 sequence: CANSIAGGREQFF. CDR3 DNA: TGTGCCAACAGCATAGCGGGAGGGCGGGAGCAGTTCTTC. The variable domain in full, completed from reference TRBV7-3 and TRBJ2-1, reads GAGVSQTPSNKVTEKGKYVELRCDPISGHTALYWYRQSLGQGPEFLIYFQGTGAADDSGLPNDRFFAVRPEGSVSTLKIQRTERGDSAVYLCANSIAGGREQFFGPGTRLTVL.

The chain joins TRBV11-3 to TRBJ2-2; 12 nucleotides match TRBD2. Unmatched junction bases numbered 4, after V lost 4 bases and J lost 1 base. The germline CDR1 and CDR2 sequences are SGHNT and YENEEA. The CDR3 runs to 17 residues. The CDR3 is CASSSGLAGLNTGELFF. CDR3 DNA sequence: TGTGCCAGCAGCTCAGGACTAGCGGGACTGAACACCGGGGAGCTGTTTTTT.

This chain uses TRBV30 with TRBJ2-7; the match to TRBD1 covers 10 bases. CDR1 is GTSNPN and CDR2 is SVGIG in the germline V gene (reference sequence). The trim removed 3 bases at V and 3 bases at J, leaving 5 bases unmatched. The CDR3 totals 14 residues. The CDR3 here is CAWSADRGNYEQYF. The CDR3, as DNA: TGTGCCTGGAGCGCGGACAGGGGGAACTACGAGCAGTACTTC.

The rearrangement links TRBV11-2 to TRBJ2-1; 10 bases map to TRBD1. CDR3 length equals 16 residues. Germline lookup yields CDR1 SGHAT and CDR2 FQNNGV. V was pared by 5 bases and J by 8 bases, with 12 bases of the junction left unmatched. The CDR3 loop reads CASSVRGTGVSYEQFF. In nucleotides, the CDR3 is TGTGCCAGCAGCGTCCGCGGGACAGGGGTGAGCTATGAGCAGTTCTTC.

The chain combines TRBV7-6 with TRBJ1-1; D possibly corresponds to TRBD1 (5 bases). The CDR3 sequence is 13 residues long. Between the trimmed V and J ends, which lost 1 base and 3 bases, there was a span of 6 bases. Germline CDR1 and CDR2: SGHVS and FNYEAQ. Here the CDR3 reads CASSLGQYTEAFF. CDR3 sequence (DNA): TGTGCCAGCAGCTTAGGACAGTACACTGAAGCTTTCTTT.

The V gene is TRBV9, the J gene TRBJ2-1; 7 nucleotides match TRBD1. From germline, CDR1 is SGDLS and CDR2 YYNGEE. This CDR3 comprises 15 residues. The junction had 3 bases not matched to a gene; V was cut back by 0 bases and J by 3 bases. CDR3 amino acids: CASSVGDSGYNEQFF. CDR3 nucleotide sequence: TGTGCCAGCAGCGTAGGGGACAGTGGCTACAATGAGCAGTTCTTC.

This chain joins TRBV7-9 and TRBJ2-1, with TRBD2 matching over 10 bases. Germline trimming cut 3 bases from V and 7 bases from J; bases unmatched to any gene: 6. Germline V gene sequence: CDR1 SEHNR, CDR2 FQNEAQ (reference sequence). This CDR3 spans 15 amino acids. DNA for the CDR3: TGTGCCAGCAGCTTCCTAGGACTAGCGGATAATGAGCAGTTCTTC. This translates into CASSFLGLADNEQFF.

The chain combines TRBV19 with TRBJ2-1; TRBD2 aligns across 11 bases. V trimming: 5 bases; J trimming: 7 bases; junction bases outside the gene matches: 10. The CDR3 totals 16 residues. Germline CDR1 is LNHDA and CDR2 is SQIVND (reference sequence). Here the CDR3 DNA reads TGTGCCAGTAGTCGTATTAGCGGGGGGGGCGGTAATGAGCAGTTCTTC. Residues: CASSRISGGGGNEQFF.

CDR3 DNA sequence: TGTGCCTGGAGGGAAACGGGGGGCGATAATTCACCCCTCCACTTT. It codes for CAWRETGGDNSPLHF. This chain joins TRBV30 and TRBJ1-6; D perhaps matches TRBD1 (6 bases). The germline gives CDR1 GTSNPN, CDR2 SVGIG (reference sequence). The CDR3 runs to 15 residues. Trimming took off 3 bases at V and 5 bases at J, with 14 bases between the two ends.

The chain couples TRBV19 to TRBJ2-3, with 14 positions matching TRBD2. Germline-derived CDR1 and CDR2 are LNHDA and SQIVND (reference sequence). The CDR3 extends over 19 amino acids. The J segment lost 3 bases and the V segment lost 1 base, leaving 9 bases of the junction unmatched. Here the CDR3 DNA reads TGTGCCAGTAGTATAGGGGGTTTTGGGACTAGCGGGAGAACAGATACGCAGTATTTT. Its protein product is CASSIGGFGTSGRTDTQYF.

This clone was counted a few times. The CDR3 reads CASSLDGNSYNEQFF. For the CDR3, the DNA is TGTGCCAGCAGCTTAGACGGGAACTCCTACAATGAGCAGTTCTTC. This chain connects TRBV7-6 to TRBJ2-1, with D perhaps matching TRBD2 (5 bases). The germline V and J ends were trimmed by 1 base and 0 bases, with 7 bases remaining between them. CDR3 size: 15 residues. In germline, CDR1 is SGHVS, CDR2 FNYEAQ.

This clone turned up a few times. The chain employs TRBV28 and TRBJ1-4; 7 bases are a match to TRBD1. Trimming took 5 bases from V and 3 from J; bases not matched to a gene: 6. The length of the CDR3 is 15 residues. Germline lookup yields CDR1 MDHEN and CDR2 SYDVKM. CDR3: CASSGNRGANEKLFF. The CDR3 DNA sequence: TGTGCCAGCAGTGGGAACAGGGGAGCTAATGAAAAACTGTTTTTT.

A note on this clone: Germline and junction disagree at one end, which may indicate a read error. The gene calls are TRBV30 and TRBJ2-5; D perhaps matches TRBD2 (5 bases). This CDR3 has 13 residues. Germline V gives CDR1 GTSNPN, CDR2 SVGIG (reference sequence). The chain's CDR3 is CAWGVGILEAQYF. The DNA of the CDR3 is TGTGCCTGGGGTGTTGGTATTTTGGAGGCCCAGTACTTC.

The chain carries TRBV6-5 and TRBJ2-1; TRBD2 matches 7 bases. The V gene's germline CDR1 is MNHEY and CDR2 SVGAGI. The ends lost 7 bases at V and 4 bases at J; junction bases unmatched: 10. The CDR3 has 15 residues. CDR3 region: CASTSLSGGYNEQFF. The CDR3 DNA reads TGTGCCAGCACCTCGTTGTCGGGGGGATACAATGAGCAGTTCTTC.

The gene calls are TRBV25-1 and TRBJ2-1, with TRBD2 matching over 7 bases. The CDR3 covers 15 residues. V dropped 4 bases and J dropped 3; count of bases not matched to a gene: 6. Germline assignment: CDR1 MGHDK and CDR2 SYGVNS. CDR3 nucleotide sequence: TGTGCCAGCAGTGCGGGGCTAGCGGTCTACAATGAGCAGTTCTTC. Protein product: CASSAGLAVYNEQFF.

This chain links TRBV7-9 with TRBJ1-1, with no clear D. The CDR3 extends over 14 amino acids. The V and J ends lost 3 bases and 3 bases respectively, with 11 bases between them. Per germline, CDR1 SEHNR and CDR2 FQNEAQ (reference sequence). The CDR3 bases are TGTGCCAGCAGCTTCTTTACCGGGGACACTGAAGCTTTCTTT. Translation: CASSFFTGDTEAFF.

V and J are TRBV27 and TRBJ2-2, with TRBD2 identical over 11 bases. The trim removed 0 bases at V and 7 bases at J, leaving 7 bases unmatched. This CDR3 is 17 amino acids long. Germline CDR1 reads MNHEY; CDR2 reads SMNVEV (reference sequence). In DNA, the CDR3 is TGTGCCAGCAGTTTATCAGTAGCGGGAGGGCTAAGCGGGGAGCTGTTTTTT. Amino acid sequence: CASSLSVAGGLSGELFF.

As for this clone: One end of the junction does not line up with germline, which may come from a read error. The chain is built from TRBV7-9 and TRBJ2-4; tentative D call: TRBD2 (5 bases). CDR3 size: 13 residues. CDR1 is SEHNR and CDR2 is FQNEAQ in the germline V gene (reference sequence). Written as DNA, the CDR3 is TGTTCCAGCAACCGGGGTTTCGGAAACATTCAGTACTTC. This encodes CSSNRGFGNIQYF.

V gene TRBV10-3 combines with J gene TRBJ2-5; perhaps TRBD2 as D (6 bases). The germline V and J ends were trimmed by 3 bases and 5 bases, with 10 bases remaining between them. This CDR3 comprises 13 residues. Germline assignment: CDR1 ENHRY and CDR2 SYGVKD. The CDR3 loop reads CAISDPSAETQYF. The CDR3 DNA is TGTGCCATCAGTGATCCTAGCGCGGAGACCCAGTACTTC.

This sequence joins TRBV4-2 and TRBJ2-7, with TRBD1 matching 8 bases. Losses at the gene ends were 5 bases for V and 0 bases for J; bases not matched to a gene: 18. This CDR3 region has 19 residues. Germline V gives CDR1 LGHNA, CDR2 YNFKEQ. The CDR3 reads CASSVHWLSGQEHSYEQYF. The CDR3 nucleotides read TGTGCCAGCAGCGTACACTGGCTTTCGGGACAGGAACACTCCTACGAGCAGTACTTC.

The chain carries TRBV25-1 and TRBJ2-2; 9 bases align to TRBD1. After removal of 7 bases from V and 4 bases from J, the junction contained 7 bases not matched to a gene. The CDR3 totals 15 residues. From germline, CDR1 is MGHDK and CDR2 SYGVNS. The CDR3 spells CASTHTTGGTGELFF. CDR3 nucleotides: TGTGCCAGCACCCATACGACAGGGGGCACCGGGGAGCTGTTTTTT.